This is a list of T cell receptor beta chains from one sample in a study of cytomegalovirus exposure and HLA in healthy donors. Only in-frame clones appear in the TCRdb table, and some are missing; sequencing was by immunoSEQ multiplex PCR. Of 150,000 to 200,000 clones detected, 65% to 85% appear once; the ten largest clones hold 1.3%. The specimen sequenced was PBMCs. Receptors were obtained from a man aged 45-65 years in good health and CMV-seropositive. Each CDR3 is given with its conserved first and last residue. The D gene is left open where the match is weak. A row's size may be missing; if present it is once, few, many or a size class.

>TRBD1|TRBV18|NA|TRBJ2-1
TGTGCCAGCTCACTAAATATCCCCCAGGGGGATGAGCAGTTCTTC
CASSLNIPQGDEQFF
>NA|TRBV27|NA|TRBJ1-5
TGTGCCAGCAGTTGGAGCAGGGGCAATCAGCCCCAGCATTTT
CASSWSRGNQPQHF
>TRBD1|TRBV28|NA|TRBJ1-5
TGTGCCAGCAGTACCCGGGACAGGGGGTCTCAGCCCCAGCATTTT
CASSTRDRGSQPQHF
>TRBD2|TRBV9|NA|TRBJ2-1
TGTGCCAGCAGCGTAGCACCAGCGGGACACAATGAGCAGTTCTTC
CASSVAPAGHNEQFF
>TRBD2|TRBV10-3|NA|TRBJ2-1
TGTGCCATCGGGGTCGGGACTAGCGGGAGGGTATCCTCCTACAATGAGCAGTTCTTC
CAIGVGTSGRVSSYNEQFF
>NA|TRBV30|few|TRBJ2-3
TGTGCCTGGAGTCCGGCGGGGGATACGCAGTATTTT
CAWSPAGDTQYF
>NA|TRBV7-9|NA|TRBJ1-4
TGTGCCAGCAGCCAGACAGCAACTAATGAAAAACTGTTTTTT
CASSQTATNEKLFF
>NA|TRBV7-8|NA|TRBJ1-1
TGTGCCAGCAGCTTAGTGGGGGGGAACACTGAAGCTTTCTTT
CASSLVGGNTEAFF
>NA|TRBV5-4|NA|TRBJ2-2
TGTGCCAGCAGCTTCCGAGACACCGGGGAGCTGTTTTTT
CASSFRDTGELFF
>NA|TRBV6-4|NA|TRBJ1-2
TGTGCCAGCAGTGACCGGTATCGGGACTATGGCTACACCTTC
CASSDRYRDYGYTF
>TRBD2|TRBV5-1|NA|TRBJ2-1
TGCGCCAGCAGCTTAGGACTAGCGGGAGTCTTGCACAATGAGCAGTTCTTC
CASSLGLAGVLHNEQFF
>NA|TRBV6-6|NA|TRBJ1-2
TGTGCCAGCAGTTCATGGGGGGTGGATGGCTACACCTTC
CASSSWGVDGYTF
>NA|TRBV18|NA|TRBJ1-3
TGTGCCAGCTCACCGACGGGGAACGCTGGAAACACCATATATTTT
CASSPTGNAGNTIYF
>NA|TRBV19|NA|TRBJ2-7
TGTGCCAGTAGTATGGGAACAGGGAACCCCTACGAGCAGTACTTC
CASSMGTGNPYEQYF
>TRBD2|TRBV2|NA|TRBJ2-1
TGTGCCAACCGGGACTACGACAATGAGCAGTTCTTC
CANRDYDNEQFF
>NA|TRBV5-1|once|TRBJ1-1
TGCGCCAGCAGCACCGGACGGGGGGGAACTGAAGCTTTCTTT
CASSTGRGGTEAFF
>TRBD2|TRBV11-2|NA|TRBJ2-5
TGTGCCAGCAACCCTTCCGGGAGGGAGACCCAGTACTTC
CASNPSGRETQYF
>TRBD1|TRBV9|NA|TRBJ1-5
TGTGCCAGCAGCCGGACAGGGTTTTCTCAGCCCCAGCATTTT
CASSRTGFSQPQHF
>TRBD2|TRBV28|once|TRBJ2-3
TGTGCCAGCAGTTTCATGGCGGGGGGCACAGATACGCAGTATTTT
CASSFMAGGTDTQYF
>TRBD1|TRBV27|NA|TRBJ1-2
TGTGCCAGCAGTGGGGGACAGAATTTCTATGGCTACACCTTC
CASSGGQNFYGYTF
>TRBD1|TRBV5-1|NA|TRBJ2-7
TGCGCCAGCAGCTTGGCAGAAGGGACAGGGGACGAGCAGTACTTC
CASSLAEGTGDEQYF
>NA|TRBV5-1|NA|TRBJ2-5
TGCGCCAGCAGCCCGGGGGGCGGGCAAGAGACCCAGTACTTC
CASSPGGGQETQYF
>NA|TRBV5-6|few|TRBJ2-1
TGTGCCAGCAGCTCGACAGGGTGGGGGGTAGGAGAGCAGTTCTTC
CASSSTGWGVGEQFF
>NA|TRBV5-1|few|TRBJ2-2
TGCGCCAGCAGCGTCCAGACAGGGAACACCGGGGAGCTGTTTTTT
CASSVQTGNTGELFF
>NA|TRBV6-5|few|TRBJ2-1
TGTGCCAGCAGATCAGGGGGAGGCTCCTACAATGAGCAGTTCTTC
CASRSGGGSYNEQFF
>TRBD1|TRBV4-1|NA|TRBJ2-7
TGCGCCAGCAGCCCAGGACAGGGGGACGAGCAGTACTTC
CASSPGQGDEQYF
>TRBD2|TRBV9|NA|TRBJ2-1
TGTGCCAGCAGCGAGGGCGGGGGAACGTACAATGAGCAGTTCTTC
CASSEGGGTYNEQFF
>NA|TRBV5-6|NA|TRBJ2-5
TGTGCCAGCAGCGGAGGGGTAGTGATACGTACCCAGTACTTC
CASSGGVVIRTQYF
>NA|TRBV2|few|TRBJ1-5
TGTGCCAGCAGTGATTCCCGGAATCAGCCCCAGCATTTT
CASSDSRNQPQHF
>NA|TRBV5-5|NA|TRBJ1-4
TGTGCCAGCAGCTTGGCAGGGTTTCCGAATGAAAAACTGTTTTTT
CASSLAGFPNEKLFF
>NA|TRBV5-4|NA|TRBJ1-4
TGTGCCAGCAGCTTCGGGACACCTAATGAAAAACTGTTTTTT
CASSFGTPNEKLFF
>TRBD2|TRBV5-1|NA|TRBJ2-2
TGCGCCAGCAGGATAACTAGCGGGAGTTTCGGGGAGCTGTTTTTT
CASRITSGSFGELFF
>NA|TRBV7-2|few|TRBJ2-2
TGTGCCAGCAAACAGGGTCGGGTCACCGGGGAGCTGTTTTTT
CASKQGRVTGELFF
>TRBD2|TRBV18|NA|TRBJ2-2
TGTGCCAGCTCACCCGGACTAGCGGAAAACACCGGGGAGCTGTTTTTT
CASSPGLAENTGELFF
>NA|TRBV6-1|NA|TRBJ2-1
TGTGCCAGCAGTGAACAGGATAGCTCCTACAATGAGCAGTTCTTC
CASSEQDSSYNEQFF
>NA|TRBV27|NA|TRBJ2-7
TGTGCCAGCAGACCAGGGGCAAAGTACTTC
CASRPGAKYF
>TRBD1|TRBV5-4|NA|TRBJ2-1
TGTGCCAGTAGCGGAACAGGGGGCGGTGAGCAGTTCTTC
CASSGTGGGEQFF
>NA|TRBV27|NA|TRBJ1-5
TGTGCCAGCAGTCCTCCTCCGGCCGGGAGCCAGCCCCAGCATTTT
CASSPPPAGSQPQHF
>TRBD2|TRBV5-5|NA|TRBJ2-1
TGTGCCAGCAGCTTGGTAGCGGGAGGGCCTCGGGGCACCTCCTACAATGAGCAGTTCTTC
CASSLVAGGPRGTSYNEQFF
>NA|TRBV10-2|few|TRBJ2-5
TGCGCCAGCAGAGGGAGGCAAGAGACCCAGTACTTC
CASRGRQETQYF
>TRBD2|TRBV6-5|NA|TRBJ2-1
TGTGCCAGCAGCCAACCAGCGGGAGGGCAAAATGAGCAGTTCTTC
CASSQPAGGQNEQFF
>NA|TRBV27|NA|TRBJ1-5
TGTGCCAGCAGTTTCGGAACAGCCGGTAATCAGCCCCAGCATTTT
CASSFGTAGNQPQHF
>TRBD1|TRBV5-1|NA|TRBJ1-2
TGCGCCAGCAGCTTAGGGACAGGGGGGAAAGACTATGGCTACACCTTC
CASSLGTGGKDYGYTF
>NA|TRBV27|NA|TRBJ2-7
TGTGCCAGCAGTTTATTCAAAGAGGAGACGGCATACGAGCAGTACTTC
CASSLFKEETAYEQYF
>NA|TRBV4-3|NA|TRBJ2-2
TGCGCCAGCAGCCAAGTTGGGACACTGAACACCGGGGAGCTGTTTTTT
CASSQVGTLNTGELFF
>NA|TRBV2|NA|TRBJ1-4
TGTGCCAGCCGGGTGTACACTAATGAAAAACTGTTTTTT
CASRVYTNEKLFF
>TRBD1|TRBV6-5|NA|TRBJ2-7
TGTGCCAGCAGTTACTCCCGGACAGGGGGCTACGAGCAGTACTTC
CASSYSRTGGYEQYF
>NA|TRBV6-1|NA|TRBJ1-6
TGTGCCAGCGAAACAGGGAGCTCCTATAATTCACCCCTCCACTTT
CASETGSSYNSPLHF
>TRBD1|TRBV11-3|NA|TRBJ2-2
TGTGCCAGCAGCTCCCCGTTTGGCAGGGGGCACACCGGGGAGCTGTTTTTT
CASSSPFGRGHTGELFF
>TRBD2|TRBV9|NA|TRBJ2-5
TGTGCCAGCAGCGCAGCGGGGGGCCTCCTCCAAGAGACCCAGTACTTC
CASSAAGGLLQETQYF